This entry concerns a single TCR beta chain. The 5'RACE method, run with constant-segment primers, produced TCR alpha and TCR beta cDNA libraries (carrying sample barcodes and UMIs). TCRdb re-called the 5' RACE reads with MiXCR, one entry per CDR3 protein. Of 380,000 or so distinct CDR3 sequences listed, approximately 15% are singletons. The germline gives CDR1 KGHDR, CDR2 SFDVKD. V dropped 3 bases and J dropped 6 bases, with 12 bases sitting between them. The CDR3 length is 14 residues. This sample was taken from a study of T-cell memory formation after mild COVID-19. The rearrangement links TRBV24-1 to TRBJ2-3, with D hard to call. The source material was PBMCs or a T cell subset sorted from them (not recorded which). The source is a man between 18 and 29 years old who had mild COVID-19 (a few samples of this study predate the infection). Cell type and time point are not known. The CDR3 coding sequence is TGTGCCACCAGTGATCCTCTAAGGACGGATACGCAGTATTTT. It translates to CATSDPLRTDTQYF.